A selection of T cell receptor beta chains follows, all from one sample in a study of T cell changes during pregnancy in multiple sclerosis. TCRdb's table, derived via immunoSEQ multiplex PCR, lists solely in-frame clones and lacks some. The sample carries fewer than 90,000 clones, approximately 93% recorded once. Sequences were derived from peripheral blood, sampled after pregnancy. The origin of the receptors is a female donor in good health, enrolled as a control in a pregnancy study. Each CDR3 is given with its conserved first and last residue. Clone size is given for some rows only: seen once, a few or many times, or a class if the clone is expanded.

CASSLEGGPADTQYF	.	TRBV5-1	TRBJ2-3
CASSQGARSETQYF	.	TRBV14	TRBJ2-5
CASSIGQGNEQFF	.	TRBV13	TRBJ2-1
CASSLDAGALAKNIQYF	.	TRBV7-2	TRBJ2-4
CASSSGGTSARVRELFF	.	TRBV5-6	TRBJ2-2
CASSLGGRVHEQYF	.	TRBV11-2	TRBJ2-7
CASANLQGFSDTQYF	.	TRBV6-5	TRBJ2-3
CASSIGGGRNQPQHF	.	TRBV19	TRBJ1-5
CATRGTGVFEAFF	.	TRBV10-3	TRBJ1-1
CASSARLVGHNEQFF	.	TRBV9	TRBJ2-1
CASSGGVSSYNEQFF	.	TRBV5-6	TRBJ2-1
CASTGLAGGSYNEQFF	.	TRBV7-6	TRBJ2-1
CASSRDPGFNEKLFF	.	TRBV18	TRBJ1-4
CASSYSQGNTEAFF	.	TRBV6-6	TRBJ1-1
CASSLEGGYTEAFF	.	TRBV27	TRBJ1-1
CASRDRGLVGYTF	once	TRBV19	TRBJ1-2
CASSLRTDTQYF	.	TRBV27	TRBJ2-3
CASSHIPGQGAVTYEQYF	.	TRBV4-1	TRBJ2-7
CASSFGPSGRDGNEQFF	.	TRBV7-6	TRBJ2-1
CASSSDRGADTQYF	.	TRBV5-1	TRBJ2-3
CASSQAPRGRRDGYTF	once	TRBV4-1	TRBJ1-2
CATSRDFTGPDTQYF	once	TRBV15	TRBJ2-3
CASSRTTTGGTHEQYF	.	TRBV5-1	TRBJ2-7
CASNDRNYGYTF	.	TRBV6-6	TRBJ1-2
CASSQTGPRDNEKRNYGYTF	.	TRBV23-1	TRBJ1-2
CASSLPGAGGETQYF	.	TRBV7-9	TRBJ2-5
CASSQTSGSRTYNEQFF	.	TRBV4-1	TRBJ2-1
CASSPQGNKDEQYF	.	TRBV11-3	TRBJ2-7
CASSESSRQTEQYF	.	TRBV2	TRBJ2-7
CSVGDSGPDTQYF	.	TRBV29-1	TRBJ2-3
CAWSVRRVETQYF	.	TRBV30	TRBJ2-5
CASGGTSNPGAQYF	medium-sized	TRBV7-9	TRBJ2-3
CASSTEGTGGPNQPQHF	.	TRBV19	TRBJ1-5
CASSLGQHYEQYF	.	TRBV7-9	TRBJ2-7
CASGFGQGMTEAFF	.	TRBV5-1	TRBJ1-1
CSVINTGELFF	.	TRBV29-1	TRBJ2-2
CASSHSGTNEKLFF	.	TRBV4-1	TRBJ1-4
CASSDSTFQETQYF	.	TRBV6-4	TRBJ2-5
CASSPRTSGKQEQFF	.	TRBV19	TRBJ2-1
CASRLAGSYNEQFF	.	TRBV2	TRBJ2-1
CASSYGQGASYGYTF	.	TRBV6-5	TRBJ1-2
CASSLWTGSGQETQYF	.	TRBV7-9	TRBJ2-5
CASSHPVPGLSDYGYTF	.	TRBV4-1	TRBJ1-2
CAISESSSGSGYNEQFF	.	TRBV10-3	TRBJ2-1